This is a list of T cell receptor beta chains from one sample in a study of blood T cells in healthy people across ages. TCRdb reanalysed the 5' RACE reads using MiXCR and keeps one entry per CDR3 protein. The table has more than 650,000 distinct CDR3 sequences, 22% seen once. The sample consisted of blood. The origin of the receptors is a man aged 65 to 85 in good health. Each CDR3 is given with its conserved first and last residue. The order of the fields is J gene, clone size, V gene, D gene, CDR3 DNA, CDR3 protein. The D gene is left open where the match is weak. Part of the rows lack a size; the others show once, few, many or a class for expanded clones.

TRBJ2-3,.,TRBV29-1,TRBD2,TGCAGCGTTCCCCGACTAGCGGGGGCAGATACGCAGTATTTT,CSVPRLAGADTQYF
TRBJ2-3,.,TRBV7-2,TRBD2,TGTGCCAGCAGCTTATCGGGACTAGCGGGAGTTGATACGCAGTATTTT,CASSLSGLAGVDTQYF
TRBJ2-3,many,TRBV7-2,.,TGTGCCAGCAGCGCCGGGGGACTGCGAGGAGATACGCAGTATTTT,CASSAGGLRGDTQYF
TRBJ1-1,.,TRBV18,TRBD1,TGTGCCAGCTCACCATGGGACAGGGGCGCTCACACTGAAGCTTTCTTT,CASSPWDRGAHTEAFF
TRBJ2-1,.,TRBV7-9,TRBD2,TGTGCCAGCAGCTCAAAGGGGACTAGCGAGAGGGAGAAGTTCTTC,CASSSKGTSEREKFF
TRBJ1-2,few,TRBV20-1,.,TGCAGTGCTCCAGGGGACTATGGCTACACCTTC,CSAPGDYGYTF
TRBJ1-2,.,TRBV12-3/TRBV12-4,TRBD1,TGTGCCAGCAGTTTATGGCAGGGGGTTGGTGGCTACACCTTC,CASSLWQGVGGYTF
TRBJ2-2,many,TRBV9,.,TGTGCCAGCAGAGCCACACCCGGGACCCCCGGCGGGGAGCTGTTTTTT,CASRATPGTPGGELFF
TRBJ1-1,few,TRBV12-3/TRBV12-4,.,TGTGCCAGCTGGGTCGGGGGGGCCACTGAAGCTTTCTTT,CASWVGGATEAFF
TRBJ1-2,.,TRBV4-1,TRBD1,TGCGCCAGCAGCCACGGGACAGGGGACGGGCTCTCTAACTATGGCTACACCTTC,CASSHGTGDGLSNYGYTF
TRBJ2-7,.,TRBV7-9,.,TGTGCCAGCAGCCCACCGGCAGCGAGCTCCTACGAGCAGTACTTC,CASSPPAASSYEQYF
TRBJ1-1,few,TRBV3-1,TRBD1,TGTGCCAGCAGCCAAGGGGCCGGGACAGGGACGGCTTTCTTT,CASSQGAGTGTAFF
TRBJ1-1,few,TRBV5-8,.,TGTGCCAGCAGCTTGGGTGTCACTGGGGACACTGAAGCTTTCTTT,CASSLGVTGDTEAFF